A selection of T cell receptor beta chains follows, all from one sample in a study of T cells after yellow fever vaccination. TCRdb re-called the 5' RACE reads through MiXCR, storing one row per CDR3 protein. Of a few hundred thousand distinct CDR3 sequences in the sample, 3.5% to 4.5% are singletons; the top ten hold roughly 21%. The material sequenced was PBMCs, taken 15 days after the yellow fever booster vaccination. The receptors were gathered from a man aged 18 to 29 who received the YFV17D yellow fever vaccine. Each CDR3 is given with its conserved first and last residue. D genes are given only for firm matches. Clone size, where shown, is once, few, many, or a class for clones that have expanded.

V	D	size	J	CDR3	DNA
TRBV6-2/TRBV6-3	NA	many	TRBJ2-2	CASSRMGDTGELFF	TGTGCCAGCAGCCGCATGGGGGACACCGGGGAGCTGTTTTTT
TRBV7-9	TRBD1	many	TRBJ1-6	CASSQTGQGLSPLHF	TGTGCCAGCAGCCAGACGGGACAGGGTTTGTCACCCCTCCACTTT
TRBV20-1	TRBD2	few	TRBJ2-3	CSASQTSGPGDTQYF	TGCAGTGCTAGTCAAACTAGCGGCCCAGGAGATACGCAGTATTTT
TRBV12-3/TRBV12-4	NA	many	TRBJ1-1	CASRLRLHTEAFF	TGTGCCAGCAGGTTGAGGCTGCACACTGAAGCTTTCTTT
TRBV7-2	NA	many	TRBJ2-2	CASTPQTGTGELFF	TGTGCCAGCACCCCACAGACAGGCACCGGGGAGCTGTTTTTT
TRBV7-2	TRBD2	many	TRBJ2-3	CASSYSPRDYTDTQYF	TGTGCCAGCAGCTATTCCCCGAGGGACTACACAGATACGCAGTATTTT
TRBV7-7	NA	few	TRBJ2-5	CASSLYGGEGETQYF	TGTGCCAGCAGCTTATACGGAGGGGAAGGGGAGACCCAGTACTTC
TRBV15	TRBD1	many	TRBJ2-7	CATSRTGQSYEQYF	TGTGCCACCAGCAGAACGGGACAGAGCTACGAGCAGTACTTC
TRBV7-9	TRBD1	many	TRBJ2-7	CASSPIRGPFSYEQYF	TGTGCCAGCAGCCCAATCAGGGGGCCTTTCTCCTACGAGCAGTACTTC
TRBV18	NA	NA	TRBJ1-1	CASSPKPTGLGTEAFF	TGTGCCAGCTCACCAAAACCTACAGGGTTGGGAACTGAAGCTTTCTTT
TRBV20-1	NA	few	TRBJ2-7	CSARGGNVYEQYF	TGCAGTGCTAGAGGTGGAAACGTCTACGAGCAGTACTTC
TRBV6-6	NA	many	TRBJ2-3	CASSPSGGPSTDTQYF	TGTGCCAGCAGCCCGAGCGGCGGTCCTAGCACAGATACGCAGTATTTT
TRBV20-1	TRBD1	NA	TRBJ1-2	CSARDTGQGAGGYTF	TGCAGTGCTAGAGATACAGGACAGGGGGCAGGTGGCTACACCTTC
TRBV20-1	NA	many	TRBJ2-5	CSANYLGHRLETQYF	TGCAGTGCTAACTACCTGGGACATAGGTTGGAGACCCAGTACTTC
TRBV20-1	NA	few	TRBJ2-6	CSAIESSGANVLTF	TGCAGTGCTATAGAAAGCTCTGGGGCCAACGTCCTGACTTTC
TRBV29-1	NA	many	TRBJ2-5	CSVDRGAQETQYF	TGCAGCGTTGACCGGGGGGCCCAAGAGACCCAGTACTTC
TRBV7-9	NA	few	TRBJ1-2	CASSSQTGESYGYTF	TGTGCCAGCAGCTCCCAAACGGGGGAAAGCTATGGCTACACCTTC
TRBV10-3	NA	many	TRBJ1-2	CATRPLQANRNYGYTF	TGTGCCACGCGGCCCTTACAGGCAAATCGTAACTATGGCTACACCTTC
TRBV20-1	TRBD1	few	TRBJ1-1	CSARGQGRLYTEAFF	TGCAGTGCTAGGGGACAGGGGCGATTGTACACTGAAGCTTTCTTT
TRBV13	NA	few	TRBJ1-5	CASSQGRLPQHF	TGTGCCAGCAGCCAAGGCCGCCTGCCCCAGCATTTT
TRBV6-6	TRBD1	many	TRBJ1-1	CASSYPGQGDTEAFF	TGTGCCAGCAGTTACCCAGGACAGGGGGACACTGAAGCTTTCTTT
TRBV7-2	NA	many	TRBJ2-6	CASSLAASGANVLTF	TGTGCCAGCAGCTTAGCGGCCTCTGGGGCCAACGTCCTGACTTTC
TRBV6-2/TRBV6-3	NA	NA	TRBJ1-5	CASSDSDRPDQPQHF	TGTGCCAGCAGTGATAGCGATAGACCGGATCAGCCCCAGCATTTT
TRBV4-3	TRBD2	few	TRBJ2-2	CASSPSPTSGAGELFF	TGCGCCAGCAGCCCCTCCCCTACTAGCGGGGCCGGGGAGCTGTTTTTT
TRBV2	TRBD1	many	TRBJ2-5	CASSDSWTGQETQYF	TGTGCCAGCAGTGATTCTTGGACAGGGCAAGAGACCCAGTACTTC
TRBV20-1	TRBD2	many	TRBJ2-5	CSARDRSSGVEAQYF	TGCAGTGCTAGAGATAGGTCTAGCGGGGTGGAAGCCCAGTACTTC
TRBV20-1	NA	few	TRBJ1-3	CSARGGDGNTIYF	TGCAGTGCTAGAGGAGGGGACGGAAACACCATATATTTT
TRBV10-1	NA	few	TRBJ2-3	CASSPTIITDTQYF	TGCGCCAGCAGTCCGACTATTATCACAGATACGCAGTATTTT
TRBV5-1	TRBD2	many	TRBJ2-1	CASSPSSGGATYNEQFF	TGCGCCAGCAGCCCAAGTAGCGGGGGGGCGACTTACAATGAGCAGTTCTTC
TRBV7-3	TRBD1	many	TRBJ1-6	CASSSGQGAYSPLHF	TGTGCCAGCAGCAGCGGACAGGGGGCATATTCACCCCTCCACTTT
TRBV4-2	TRBD1	NA	TRBJ1-5	CASSQGDRGNQPQHF	TGTGCCAGCAGCCAAGGCGACAGGGGCAATCAGCCCCAGCATTTT
TRBV20-1	TRBD1	few	TRBJ1-1	CSATGGSGTEAFF	TGCAGTGCTACAGGGGGCAGTGGAACTGAAGCTTTCTTT
TRBV7-8	NA	many	TRBJ2-3	CASSRRQGNTDTQYF	TGTGCCAGCAGCCGGCGCCAGGGGAACACAGATACGCAGTATTTT
TRBV18	TRBD2	few	TRBJ2-3	CASSLSGGGPDTQYF	TGTGCCAGCTCACTGAGCGGGGGGGGCCCAGATACGCAGTATTTT
TRBV7-6	NA	many	TRBJ1-1	CASSLAYADTEAFF	TGTGCCAGCAGCTTAGCGTACGCAGACACTGAAGCTTTCTTT
TRBV6-5	NA	many	TRBJ2-5	CASSYSRARLGETQYF	TGTGCCAGCAGTTACTCGAGGGCCCGATTGGGGGAGACCCAGTACTTC
TRBV5-1	NA	few	TRBJ2-5	CATKDSDQETQYF	TGCGCCACTAAGGACAGTGATCAAGAGACCCAGTACTTC
TRBV5-1	NA	few	TRBJ2-5	CASSLVVDLQETQYF	TGCGCCAGCAGCTTGGTTGTGGATCTCCAAGAGACCCAGTACTTC
TRBV10-3	NA	many	TRBJ2-5	CAIMDSSQETQYF	TGTGCCATCATGGACAGCTCTCAAGAGACCCAGTACTTC
TRBV29-1	NA	NA	TRBJ1-2	CSVDWGEYGYTF	TGCAGCGTTGATTGGGGGGAGTATGGCTACACCTTC
TRBV7-2	NA	few	TRBJ2-5	CASSFQGKGETQYF	TGTGCCAGCAGTTTCCAGGGGAAAGGAGAGACCCAGTACTTC
TRBV29-1	NA	many	TRBJ1-2	CSAGGPNYGYTF	TGCAGCGCTGGTGGGCCCAACTATGGCTACACCTTC
TRBV12-3/TRBV12-4	NA	NA	TRBJ1-1	CASSLGRAVLFPIEAFF	TGTGCCAGCAGTTTGGGCAGGGCCGTTCTATTTCCTATTGAAGCTTTCTTT
TRBV6-5	NA	few	TRBJ1-3	CASSNGGNTIYF	TGTGCCAGCAGTAACGGAGGAAACACCATATATTTT
TRBV7-2	TRBD2	NA	TRBJ2-7	CASSLSLAGAAYEQYF	TGTGCCAGCAGCTTATCATTAGCGGGGGCGGCCTACGAGCAGTACTTC